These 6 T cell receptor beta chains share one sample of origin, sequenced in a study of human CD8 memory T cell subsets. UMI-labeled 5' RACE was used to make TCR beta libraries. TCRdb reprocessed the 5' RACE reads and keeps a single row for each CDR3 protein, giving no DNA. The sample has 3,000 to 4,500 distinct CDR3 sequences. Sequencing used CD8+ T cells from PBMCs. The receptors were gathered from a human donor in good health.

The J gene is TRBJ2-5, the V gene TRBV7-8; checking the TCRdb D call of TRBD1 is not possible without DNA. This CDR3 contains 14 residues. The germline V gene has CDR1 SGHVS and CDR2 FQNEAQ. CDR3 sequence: CASSFGDSEETQYF. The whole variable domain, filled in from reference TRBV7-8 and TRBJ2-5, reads GAGVSQSPRYKVAKRGQDVALRCDPISGHVSLFWYQQALGQGPEFLTYFQNEAQLDKSGLPSDRFFAERPEGSVSTLKIQRTQQEDSAVYLCASSFGDSEETQYFGPGTRLLVL.

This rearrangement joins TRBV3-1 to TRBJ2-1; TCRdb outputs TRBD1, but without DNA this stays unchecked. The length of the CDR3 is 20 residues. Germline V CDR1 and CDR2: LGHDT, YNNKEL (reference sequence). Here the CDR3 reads CASSLPPGTPLVGSYNEQFF.

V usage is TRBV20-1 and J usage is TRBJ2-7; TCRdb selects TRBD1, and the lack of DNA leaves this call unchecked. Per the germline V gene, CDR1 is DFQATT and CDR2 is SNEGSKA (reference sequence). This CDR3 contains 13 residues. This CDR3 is CSASRGEPYEQYF.

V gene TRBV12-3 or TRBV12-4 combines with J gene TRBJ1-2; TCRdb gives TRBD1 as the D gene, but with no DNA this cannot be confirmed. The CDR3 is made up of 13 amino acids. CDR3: CASSPTGTHGYTF.

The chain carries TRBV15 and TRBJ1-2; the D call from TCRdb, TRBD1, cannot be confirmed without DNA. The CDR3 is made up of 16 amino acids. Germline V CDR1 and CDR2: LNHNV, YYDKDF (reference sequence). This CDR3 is CATSSYQDREVYGYTF.

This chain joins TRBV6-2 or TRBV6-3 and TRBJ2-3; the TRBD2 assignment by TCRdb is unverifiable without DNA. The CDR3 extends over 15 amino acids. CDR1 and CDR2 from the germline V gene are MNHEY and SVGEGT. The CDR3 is CASSLTSGSPDTQYF.